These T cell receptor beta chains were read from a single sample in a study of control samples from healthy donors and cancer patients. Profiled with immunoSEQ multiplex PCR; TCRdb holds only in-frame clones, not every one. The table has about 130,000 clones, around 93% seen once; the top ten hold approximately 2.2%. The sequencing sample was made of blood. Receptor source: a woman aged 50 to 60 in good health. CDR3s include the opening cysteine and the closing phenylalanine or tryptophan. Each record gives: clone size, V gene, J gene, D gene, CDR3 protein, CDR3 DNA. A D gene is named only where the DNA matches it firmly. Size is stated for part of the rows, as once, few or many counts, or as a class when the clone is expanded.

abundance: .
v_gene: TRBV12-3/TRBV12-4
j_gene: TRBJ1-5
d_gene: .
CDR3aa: CASSLLVRQPQHF
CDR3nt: TGTGCCAGCAGTTTGTTAGTACGGCAGCCCCAGCATTTT

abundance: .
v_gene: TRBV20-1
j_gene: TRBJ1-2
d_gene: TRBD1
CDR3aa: CSASRTGGELSYGYTF
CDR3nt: TGCAGTGCGAGTAGGACAGGGGGCGAGCTTAGCTATGGCTACACCTTC

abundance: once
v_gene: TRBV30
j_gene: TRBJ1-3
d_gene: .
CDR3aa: CAWRRIRTGNTIYF
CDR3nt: TGTGCCTGGAGGCGCATTAGAACCGGAAACACCATATATTTT

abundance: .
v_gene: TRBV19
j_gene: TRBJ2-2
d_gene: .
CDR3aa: CASSHDYQGELFF
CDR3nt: TGTGCCAGTAGCCACGACTATCAGGGGGAGCTGTTTTTT

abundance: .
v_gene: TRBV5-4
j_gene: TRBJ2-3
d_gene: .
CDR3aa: CASSRDRPSTDTQYF
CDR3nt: TGTGCCAGCAGCCGAGACAGACCTAGCACAGATACGCAGTATTTT

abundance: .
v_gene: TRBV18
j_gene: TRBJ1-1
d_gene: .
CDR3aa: CASSTRAVNTEAFF
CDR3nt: TGTGCCAGCTCAACAAGGGCGGTGAACACTGAAGCTTTCTTT

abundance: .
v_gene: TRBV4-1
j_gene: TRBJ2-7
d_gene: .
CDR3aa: CASSPRGDNFYEQYF
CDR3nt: TGCGCCAGCAGCCCCCGGGGGGACAACTTCTACGAGCAGTACTTC

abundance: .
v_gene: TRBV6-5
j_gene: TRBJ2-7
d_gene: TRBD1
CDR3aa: CASSPTGSEQYF
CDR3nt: TGTGCCAGCAGCCCGACAGGGAGCGAGCAGTACTTC

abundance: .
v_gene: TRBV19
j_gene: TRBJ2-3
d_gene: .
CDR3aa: CASSQGLPIPTDTQYF
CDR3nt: TGTGCCAGTAGCCAGGGACTCCCCATTCCCACAGATACGCAGTATTTT

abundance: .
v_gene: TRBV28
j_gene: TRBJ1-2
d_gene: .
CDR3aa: CASSFSGSNYGYTF
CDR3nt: TGTGCCAGCAGTTTCAGCGGCAGTAACTATGGCTACACCTTC

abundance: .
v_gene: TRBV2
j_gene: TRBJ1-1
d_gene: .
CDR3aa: CASRTTGTGTEAFF
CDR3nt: TGTGCCAGCAGGACCACAGGGACGGGCACTGAAGCTTTCTTT

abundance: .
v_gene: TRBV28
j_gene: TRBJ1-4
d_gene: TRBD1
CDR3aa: CASSLRQGGTNEKLFF
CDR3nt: TGTGCCAGCAGTTTACGGCAGGGGGGGACTAATGAAAAACTGTTTTTT

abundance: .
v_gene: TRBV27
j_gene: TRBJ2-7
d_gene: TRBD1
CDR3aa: CASSLGTGAVYEQYF
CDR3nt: TGTGCCAGCAGCTTAGGGACAGGGGCAGTATACGAGCAGTACTTC

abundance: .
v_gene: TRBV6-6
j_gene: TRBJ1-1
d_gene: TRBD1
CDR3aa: CLTGVKQNTEAFF
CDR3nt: TGTTTGACAGGGGTGAAACAGAACACTGAAGCTTTCTTT

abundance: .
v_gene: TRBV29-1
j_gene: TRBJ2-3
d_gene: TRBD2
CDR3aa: CSVDQLAGAADTQYF
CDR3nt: TGCAGCGTTGACCAACTAGCGGGAGCAGCAGATACGCAGTATTTT

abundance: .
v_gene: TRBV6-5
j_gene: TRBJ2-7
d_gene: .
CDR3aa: CASKRNSYEQYF
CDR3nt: TGTGCCAGCAAGCGGAACTCCTACGAGCAGTACTTC

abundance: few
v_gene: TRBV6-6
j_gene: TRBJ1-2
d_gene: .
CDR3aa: CASRPQGNYGYTF
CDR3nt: TGTGCCAGCAGACCTCAGGGGAACTATGGCTACACCTTC

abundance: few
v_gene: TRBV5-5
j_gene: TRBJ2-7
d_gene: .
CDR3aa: CASSRDVGGYEQYF
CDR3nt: TGTGCCAGCAGCCGCGATGTAGGGGGCTACGAGCAGTACTTC

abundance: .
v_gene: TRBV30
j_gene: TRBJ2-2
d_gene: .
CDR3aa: CASQGHTGELFF
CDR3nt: TGTGCCTCCCAAGGGCACACCGGGGAGCTGTTTTTT

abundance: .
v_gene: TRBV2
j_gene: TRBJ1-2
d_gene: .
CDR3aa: CATQVAARFYGYTF
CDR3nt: TGTGCCACTCAGGTGGCTGCCCGATTCTATGGCTACACCTTC

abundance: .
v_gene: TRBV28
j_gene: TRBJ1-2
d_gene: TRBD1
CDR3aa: CAIGGQGGGYTF
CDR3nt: TGTGCCATCGGGGGACAGGGTGGCGGCTACACCTTC

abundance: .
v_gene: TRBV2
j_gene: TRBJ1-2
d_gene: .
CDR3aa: CATYKAGYTF
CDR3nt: TGTGCCACCTACAAAGCTGGCTACACCTTC

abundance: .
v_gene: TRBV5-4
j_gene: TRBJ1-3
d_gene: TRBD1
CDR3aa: CASRQGPGNTIYF
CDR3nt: TGTGCCAGCAGACAGGGGCCCGGAAACACCATATATTTT

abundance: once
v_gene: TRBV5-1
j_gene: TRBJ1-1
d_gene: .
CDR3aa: CASSLAGQTAMNTEAFF
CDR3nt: TGCGCCAGCAGCTTGGCAGGGCAGACAGCCATGAACACTGAAGCTTTCTTT

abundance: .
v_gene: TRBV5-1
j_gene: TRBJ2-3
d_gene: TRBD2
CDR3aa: CASSAIAGTTDTQYF
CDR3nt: TGCGCCAGCAGCGCCATAGCGGGGACTACAGATACGCAGTATTTT

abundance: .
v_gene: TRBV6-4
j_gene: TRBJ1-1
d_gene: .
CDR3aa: CASSEGTGGTEAFF
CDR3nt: TGTGCCAGCAGTGAAGGAACGGGGGGAACTGAAGCTTTCTTT